The next 14 T cell receptor beta chains were all read from a single sample in a study of naive and memory T cell subsets. Both TRBC1 and TRBC2 were covered by a beta constant-region primer of two equimolar oligonucleotides. TCRdb reprocessed the UMI-ligation and nested PCR reads with MiXCR, giving one entry per CDR3 protein. The sample records approximately 89,000 distinct CDR3 sequences, around 6.5% being singletons. The sequencing sample was made of central memory CD4+ T cells from blood. The origin of the receptors is a human donor in good health.

This clonotype occurred many times. The chain is built from TRBV4-2 and TRBJ2-1; 7 bases are shared with TRBD1. The CDR3 is made up of 15 amino acids. Per the germline V gene, CDR1 is LGHNA and CDR2 is YNFKEQ. J gave up 10 bases and V 0 bases, and 9 bases lay outside the gene matches. DNA for the CDR3: TGTGCCAGCAGCCAAGAGTCCGGGACAGATTCCGAGCAGTTCTTC. Amino acids: CASSQESGTDSEQFF.

The table lists this clonotype with many counts. This chain uses TRBV7-3 with TRBJ2-6; D is unresolved. There are 17 residues in the CDR3. Germline lookup yields CDR1 SGHTA and CDR2 FQGTGA. The V end lost 5 bases, the J end lost 2 bases, and 16 bases lay between the germline ends. The CDR3 here is CASSPVGVVTGANVLTF. CDR3 in DNA: TGTGCCAGCAGCCCCGTCGGAGTCGTTACTGGGGCCAACGTCCTGACTTTC.

This clonotype was counted ten times or more. The V call is TRBV11-1, the J call TRBJ2-7; tentatively, D is TRBD1 (6 bases). The CDR3 spans 15 residues. Germline V gene sequence: CDR1 SGHAT, CDR2 FQDESV (reference sequence). Trimming took 5 bases from V and 2 from J, leaving 16 bases between them. The CDR3 sequence: CASSPRSGAAYEQYF. The DNA for the CDR3 is TGTGCCAGCAGCCCCCGGTCAGGGGCGGCCTACGAGCAGTACTTC. Full variable domain (missing parts from reference TRBV11-1 and TRBJ2-7): EAEVAQSPRYKITEKSQAVAFWCDPISGHATLYWYRQILGQGPELLVQFQDESVVDDSQLPKDRFSAERLKGVDSTLKIQPAELGDSAMYLCASSPRSGAAYEQYFGPGTRLTVT.

The chain links TRBV29-1 to TRBJ1-2; D is ambiguous. The CDR3 is made up of 11 amino acids. Looked up from germline, CDR1 is SQVTM and CDR2 is ANQGSEA. With 4 bases removed from V and 4 bases from J, the gap between germline ends came to 7 bases. The DNA for the CDR3 is TGCAGCGTTGGGTCTATCTATGGCTACACCTTC. This codes for CSVGSIYGYTF.

Ten or more counts support this clonotype. The chain joins TRBV7-2 to TRBJ1-5, with D possibly being TRBD1 (5 bases). V lost 4 bases, J lost 7 bases, and 20 bases lay in between. This CDR3 region has 16 residues. Germline CDR1 reads SGHTA; CDR2 reads FQGNSA. The CDR3 DNA reads as TGTGCCAGCAGCTCGGGACTGGTCCAATCCGGGCAGCCCCAGCATTTT. Amino acids: CASSSGLVQSGQPQHF.

A word on this clonotype: This may be a read error: a much more frequent sequence differs by one nucleotide. CDR3 nucleotides: TGTGCCGGCACCCAAGAGAGGATCCAAGGATCACCCCTCCACTTT. It translates to CAGTQERIQGSPLHF. The V and J genes are TRBV5-6 and TRBJ1-6, with no clear D. Trimming shortened V by 10 bases and J by 10 bases, and 24 bases separated the two germline ends. CDR1 SGHDT and CDR2 YYEEEE come from the germline V gene. This CDR3 spans 15 amino acids.

Concerning this clonotype: One end of the junction does not line up with germline, which may come from a read error. The rearrangement joins TRBV29-1 to TRBJ2-7; possibly TRBD1 for D (6 bases). Germline V gene sequence: CDR1 SQVTM, CDR2 ANQGSEA. The CDR3 runs 16 residues. The CDR3 sequence is CSVEALTGTNSYEQYF. The CDR3 DNA follows: TGCAGCGTGGAAGCCCTAACAGGGACCAACTCCTACGAGCAGTACTTC.

This clonotype was recorded at least ten times. The chain carries TRBV29-1 and TRBJ2-3; 13 bases map to TRBD2. V lost 3 bases to trimming and J lost 2 bases; unmatched junction nucleotides: 2. CDR1 SQVTM and CDR2 ANQGSEA come from the germline V gene. The CDR3 has 15 residues. The CDR3 sequence: CSVDGLAGDTDTQYF. CDR3 nucleotide sequence: TGCAGCGTTGACGGACTAGCGGGGGACACAGATACGCAGTATTTT.

The J gene is TRBJ2-4, the V gene TRBV7-2; 8 bases agree with TRBD1. The CDR3 length is 15 residues. Germline values: CDR1 SGHTA, CDR2 FQGNSA. Trimming took 5 bases from V and 5 from J; bases not matched to a gene: 8. The CDR3 reads CASSRQGAWENIQYF. The CDR3, as DNA: TGTGCCAGCAGCCGTCAGGGGGCTTGGGAAAACATTCAGTACTTC.

This clonotype was seen ten or more times. The chain has TRBV30 and TRBJ1-3, with D perhaps matching TRBD1 (5 bases). V gave up 2 bases and J gave up 2 bases, with 10 bases separating them. Germline V CDR1 and CDR2: GTSNPN, SVGIG (reference sequence). This CDR3 comprises 14 residues. CDR3 protein: CAWSMGRAGNTIYF. The CDR3 region has the DNA TGTGCCTGGAGTATGGGCAGGGCTGGAAACACCATATATTTT. Combining the CDR3 with reference TRBV30 and TRBJ1-3 gives the whole variable domain SQTIHQWPATLVQPVGSPLSLECTVEGTSNPNLYWYRQAAGRGLQLLFYSVGIGQISSEVPQNLSASRPQDRQFILSSKKLLLSDSGFYLCAWSMGRAGNTIYFGEGSWLTVV.

This chain links TRBV29-1 with TRBJ2-1; 10 bases align to TRBD1. V trimming: 7 bases; J trimming: 6 bases; junction bases outside the gene matches: 6. The germline gives CDR1 SQVTM, CDR2 ANQGSEA. CDR3 length equals 13 residues. Here the CDR3 DNA reads TGCAGCGCAGCGGGGACAGGGGTCAATGAGCAGTTCTTC. This encodes CSAAGTGVNEQFF.

This clonotype was counted a few times. V and J are TRBV19 and TRBJ2-3, with D possibly being TRBD2 (6 bases). Germline V gene sequence: CDR1 LNHDA, CDR2 SQIVND (reference sequence). CDR3 length equals 14 residues. V lost 8 bases and J 4 bases, leaving 16 bases between the germline ends. CDR3 DNA: TGTGCCAGTCGATCACAGCGGAGGGCAGATACGCAGTATTTT. It codes for CASRSQRRADTQYF.

The gene calls are TRBV2 and TRBJ2-5; 8 nucleotides align to TRBD1. This CDR3 spans 14 amino acids. Trimming at V came to 8 bases and at J to 0 bases, leaving 5 bases not matched to a gene. The germline V gene has CDR1 SNHLY and CDR2 FYNNEI. As DNA, the CDR3 is TGTGCCAGCGGACAGGGCAGCTACCAAGAGACCCAGTACTTC. As protein: CASGQGSYQETQYF.

This chain connects TRBV18 to TRBJ2-1; 10 nucleotides agree with TRBD2. Germline V gene data show CDR1 as KGHSH and CDR2 as LQKENI. The trim removed 2 bases at V and 4 bases at J, leaving 8 bases unmatched. The CDR3 contains 17 residues. The CDR3 DNA is TGTGCCAGCTCACCATCACCGGGACTAGCGCCTTACAATGAGCAGTTCTTC. Its protein is CASSPSPGLAPYNEQFF.